Listed below are T cell receptor beta chains from one sample, sequenced in a study of T cell responses to AZD1222 COVID-19 vaccine. TCRdb's copy holds only in-frame clones and misses some; the assay was immunoSEQ multiplex PCR. The top ten hold 15% to 20% of the sample, which has 100,000 or so clones, roughly nine tenths seen once. This material consisted of peripheral blood, taken on day 0 of AZD1222 vaccination. The receptors come from an adult in good health. Both conserved end residues are part of each CDR3. Rows give clone size only sometimes, using once, few, many, or a class for an expanded clone.

TRBJ2-5 | TRBV14 | NA | CASSQGVSSGRETQYF
TRBJ1-1 | TRBV10-2 | once | CASAGQDPNTEAFF
TRBJ2-3 | TRBV6-5 | NA | CASSYGRGLGTDTQYF
TRBJ2-7 | TRBV28 | NA | CASTLGQGAEEQYF
TRBJ2-7 | TRBV10-1 | NA | CASSRSSYEQYF
TRBJ2-7 | TRBV28 | NA | CASSFGQGGLPREQYF
TRBJ1-1 | TRBV6-5 | once | CASRDRIMNTEAFF
TRBJ2-7 | TRBV10-3 | NA | CAISESGTASYEQYF
TRBJ2-7 | TRBV19 | NA | CASSINSHYEQYF
TRBJ2-1 | TRBV15 | NA | CATSRDREGSSYNEQFF
TRBJ1-1 | TRBV10-3 | NA | CAISESWGRNEAFF
TRBJ1-6 | TRBV2 | NA | CASSDASSYNSPLHF
TRBJ2-7 | TRBV3-1/TRBV3-2 | NA | CASSHGLAESYEQYF